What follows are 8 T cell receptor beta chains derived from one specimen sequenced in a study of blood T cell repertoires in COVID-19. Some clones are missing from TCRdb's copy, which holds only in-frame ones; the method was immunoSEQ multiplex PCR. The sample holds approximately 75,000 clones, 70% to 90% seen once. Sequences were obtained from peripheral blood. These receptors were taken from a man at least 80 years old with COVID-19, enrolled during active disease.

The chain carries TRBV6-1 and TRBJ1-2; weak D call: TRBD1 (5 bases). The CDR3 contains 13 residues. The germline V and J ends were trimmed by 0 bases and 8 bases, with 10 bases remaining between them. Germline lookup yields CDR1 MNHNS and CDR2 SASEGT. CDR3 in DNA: TGTGCCAGCAGTGAAGCTGGTCGGGGGGGCTACACCTTC. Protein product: CASSEAGRGGYTF.

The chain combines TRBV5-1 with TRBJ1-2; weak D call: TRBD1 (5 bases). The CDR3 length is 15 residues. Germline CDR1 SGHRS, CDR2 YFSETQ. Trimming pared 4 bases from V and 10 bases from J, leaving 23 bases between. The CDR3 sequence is CASSPAGGGIRYYTF. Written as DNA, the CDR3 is TGCGCCAGCAGCCCCGCCGGGGGAGGGATAAGGTACTACACCTTC.

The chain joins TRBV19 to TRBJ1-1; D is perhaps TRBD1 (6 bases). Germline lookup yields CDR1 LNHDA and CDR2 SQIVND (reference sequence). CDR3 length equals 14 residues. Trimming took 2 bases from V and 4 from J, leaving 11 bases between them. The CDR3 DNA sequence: TGTGCCAGTAGTATACAGGGGAGGGTCACTGAAGCTTTCTTT. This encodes CASSIQGRVTEAFF.

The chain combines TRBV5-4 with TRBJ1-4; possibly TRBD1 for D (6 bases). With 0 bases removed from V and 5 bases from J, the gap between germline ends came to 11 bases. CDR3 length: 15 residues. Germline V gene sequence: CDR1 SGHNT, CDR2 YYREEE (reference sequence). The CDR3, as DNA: TGTGCCAGCAGCTTGGGACAGGCGTCAAATGAAAAACTGTTTTTT. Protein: CASSLGQASNEKLFF.

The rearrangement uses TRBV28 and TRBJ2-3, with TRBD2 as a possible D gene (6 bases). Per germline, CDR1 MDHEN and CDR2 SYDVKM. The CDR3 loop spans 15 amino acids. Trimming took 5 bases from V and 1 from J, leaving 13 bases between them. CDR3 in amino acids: CASSLGGAGTDTQYF. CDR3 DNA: TGTGCCAGCAGTCTAGGAGGGGCCGGCACAGATACGCAGTATTTT.

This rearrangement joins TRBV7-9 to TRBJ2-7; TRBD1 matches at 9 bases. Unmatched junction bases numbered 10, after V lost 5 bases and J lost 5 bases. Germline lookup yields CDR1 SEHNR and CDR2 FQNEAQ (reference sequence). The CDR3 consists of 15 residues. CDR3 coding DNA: TGTGCCAGCAGCATATTCCGGGACAGGGATAACGAGCAGTACTTC. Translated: CASSIFRDRDNEQYF.

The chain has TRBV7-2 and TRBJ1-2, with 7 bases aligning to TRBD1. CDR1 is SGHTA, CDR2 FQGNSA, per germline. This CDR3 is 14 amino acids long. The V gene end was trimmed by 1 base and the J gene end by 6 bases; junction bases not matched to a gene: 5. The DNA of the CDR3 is TGTGCCAGCAGCTTAGGACAGGGAATTGATGGCTACACCTTC. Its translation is CASSLGQGIDGYTF.

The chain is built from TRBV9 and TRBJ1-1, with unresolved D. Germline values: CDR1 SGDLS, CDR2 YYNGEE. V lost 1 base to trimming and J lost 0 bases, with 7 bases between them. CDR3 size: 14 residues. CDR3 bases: TGTGCCAGCAGCGTAACAGTACTGAACACTGAAGCTTTCTTT. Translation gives CASSVTVLNTEAFF.